The rows below give T cell receptor beta chains drawn from one sample of a study of cytomegalovirus exposure and HLA in healthy donors. The assay was immunoSEQ multiplex PCR, and TCRdb's table has in-frame clones only and misses some. Recorded for this sample: more than 40,000 clones. The material sequenced was PBMCs. The receptor set was obtained from a middle-aged man in good health and CMV-seropositive. The CDR3 runs from the conserved cysteine through the conserved F or W. The D gene is left open where the match is weak. Only some rows state a clone size, as once, few, many or a class for expanded clones.

v_call	j_call	d_call	clone_size	cdr3_aa	cdr3_nt
TRBV6-1	TRBJ2-5	TRBD1	-	CASSEGRGETQYF	TGTGCCAGCAGTGAAGGCAGGGGGGAGACCCAGTACTTC
TRBV4-2	TRBJ2-3	-	-	CASSRPTDTQYF	TGTGCCAGCAGCCGGCCCACAGATACGCAGTATTTT
TRBV27	TRBJ2-1	TRBD2	-	CASSGGGTSGSTYNEQFF	TGTGCCAGCAGTGGGGGGGGGACTAGCGGGTCCACTTACAATGAGCAGTTCTTC
TRBV28	TRBJ1-4	-	-	CASSIRVEKLFF	TGTGCCAGCAGTATCAGGGTCGAAAAACTGTTTTTT
TRBV5-1	TRBJ1-1	TRBD1	-	CASSGGQGGYTEAFF	TGCGCCAGCAGCGGCGGACAGGGTGGTTACACTGAAGCTTTCTTT
TRBV19	TRBJ2-7	-	-	CASSIGGRGEQYF	TGTGCCAGTAGTATAGGCGGTCGAGGCGAGCAGTACTTC
TRBV30	TRBJ1-1	-	-	CAWSLSRAITEAFF	TGTGCCTGGAGTTTATCTCGTGCGATCACTGAAGCTTTCTTT
TRBV29-1	TRBJ1-2	-	-	CNVDTVGGNYGYTF	TGCAACGTTGACACGGTCGGAGGAAACTATGGCTACACCTTC
TRBV7-3	TRBJ2-1	-	-	CASPGDRVSGSPSNEQFF	TGTGCCAGTCCCGGGGACAGGGTTAGCGGGAGCCCGTCCAATGAGCAGTTCTTC
TRBV30	TRBJ1-5	-	-	CAWGGKGNQPQHF	TGTGCCTGGGGGGGGAAAGGCAATCAGCCCCAGCATTTT
TRBV19	TRBJ2-3	TRBD1	-	CASSIRTGGDTQYF	TGTGCCAGTAGTATTAGGACAGGGGGAGATACGCAGTATTTT
TRBV2	TRBJ2-7	TRBD2	-	CAILDGRKDEQYF	TGTGCCATCCTAGACGGGAGGAAGGACGAGCAGTACTTC
TRBV7-2	TRBJ2-7	TRBD2	-	CASSLGGSTRSEQYF	TGTGCCAGCAGCTTGGGGGGGTCCACAAGGAGCGAGCAGTACTTC
TRBV7-2	TRBJ2-5	-	-	CASSWSHQETQYF	TGTGCCAGCAGCTGGAGCCACCAAGAGACCCAGTACTTC
TRBV5-1	TRBJ2-1	TRBD1	-	CASSLWTGAGARGEQFF	TGCGCCAGCAGCTTGTGGACAGGGGCAGGGGCTAGAGGTGAGCAGTTCTTC
TRBV6-5	TRBJ2-2	-	-	CASSLEQGYTGELFF	TGTGCCAGCAGCCTGGAACAGGGATACACCGGGGAGCTGTTTTTT
TRBV23-1	TRBJ2-1	-	medium-sized	CASSQGVADLNNEQFF	TGCGCCAGCAGTCAAGGTGTAGCGGACCTTAACAATGAGCAGTTCTTC
TRBV19	TRBJ2-1	TRBD2	-	CASSLGTSSEQFF	TGTGCCAGTAGTCTCGGGACTAGCAGTGAGCAGTTCTTC
TRBV7-9	TRBJ1-1	TRBD1	-	CASSPRDRATNTEAFF	TGTGCCAGCAGCCCGCGGGACAGGGCCACGAACACTGAAGCTTTCTTT
TRBV10-3	TRBJ2-7	-	-	CASRDRTDEQYF	TGTGCCAGCAGAGACAGGACCGACGAGCAGTACTTC
TRBV19	TRBJ1-3	-	-	CASSTDKYSGNTIYF	TGTGCCAGTAGCACCGACAAATACTCTGGAAACACCATATATTTT
TRBV28	TRBJ2-5	-	-	CASSLTQGLGETQYF	TGTGCCAGCAGTTTGACTCAGGGGTTAGGAGAGACCCAGTACTTC
TRBV10-1	TRBJ1-4	TRBD1	-	CASSEEGAIEKLFF	TGCGCCAGCAGTGAGGAGGGGGCGATTGAAAAACTGTTTTTT
TRBV7-9	TRBJ2-3	TRBD2	-	CASSVLADTQYF	TGTGCCAGCAGCGTACTAGCGGATACGCAGTATTTT
TRBV1	TRBJ2-3	-	-	CTSSQDPPTRPRRKYF	TGCACCAGCAGCCAAGACCCTCCGACTAGACCTAGACGCAAGTATTTT
TRBV28	TRBJ2-7	TRBD1	-	CASSFGTVLDEQYF	TGTGCCAGCAGTTTTGGGACAGTCCTAGACGAGCAGTACTTC
TRBV5-1	TRBJ2-3	-	-	CASSFPGERTDTQYF	TGCGCCAGCAGCTTTCCGGGGGAAAGGACAGATACGCAGTATTTT
TRBV6-4	TRBJ2-3	TRBD2	-	CASSGSGGPTDTQYF	TGTGCCAGCAGTGGATCGGGAGGGCCCACAGATACGCAGTATTTT
TRBV7-8	TRBJ2-2	-	-	CASTLQGQNTGELFF	TGTGCCAGCACCTTACAGGGACAGAACACCGGGGAGCTGTTTTTT
TRBV5-5	TRBJ2-7	TRBD1	-	CASSLYPGGYEQYF	TGTGCCAGCAGCTTGTATCCAGGGGGCTACGAGCAGTACTTC
TRBV27	TRBJ1-2	TRBD1	-	CASSPDRGRHGYTF	TGTGCCAGCAGTCCCGACAGGGGGCGGCATGGCTACACCTTC
TRBV6-5	TRBJ1-2	TRBD1	-	CASSSRQGAYTF	TGTGCCAGCAGTTCGCGACAGGGGGCCTACACCTTC
TRBV28	TRBJ1-2	-	-	CASSFPRDQGGYTF	TGTGCCAGCAGTTTCCCAAGGGACCAGGGGGGCTACACCTTC
TRBV6-6	TRBJ2-1	TRBD2	-	CASSYSGRADYNEQFF	TGTGCCAGCAGTTACTCAGGGAGGGCGGACTACAATGAGCAGTTCTTC
TRBV5-1	TRBJ2-3	-	-	CASSLGGEGTDTQYF	TGCGCCAGCAGCTTAGGGGGGGAGGGCACAGATACGCAGTATTTT
TRBV7-8	TRBJ2-7	TRBD2	-	CASSSGGGDEQYF	TGTGCCAGCAGCTCGGGCGGGGGGGACGAGCAGTACTTC
TRBV19	TRBJ1-1	TRBD1	-	CASSLDRESEAFF	TGTGCCAGTAGCCTTGACAGGGAAAGTGAAGCTTTCTTT
TRBV27	TRBJ2-4	TRBD2	-	CASSGIAGALKNIQYF	TGTGCCAGCAGTGGAATAGCGGGAGCTCTCAAAAACATTCAGTACTTC
TRBV10-3	TRBJ2-7	-	-	CAISEATSGEQYF	TGTGCCATCAGTGAGGCCACCTCGGGTGAGCAGTACTTC
TRBV6-5	TRBJ2-7	TRBD1	-	CASSYGGQGAGEQYF	TGTGCCAGCAGTTACGGGGGACAGGGGGCGGGCGAGCAGTACTTC
TRBV11-1	TRBJ2-3	TRBD1	-	CASSRQGAMGTDTQYF	TGTGCCAGCAGCCGACAGGGGGCGATGGGCACAGATACGCAGTATTTT
TRBV7-2	TRBJ2-2	-	-	CASSLDVYTGELFF	TGTGCCAGCAGCTTAGATGTATACACCGGGGAGCTGTTTTTT
TRBV7-9	TRBJ2-3	TRBD2	-	CASSSRTSGSIDTQYF	TGTGCCAGCAGCTCCCGGACTAGCGGGAGCATTGATACGCAGTATTTT
TRBV30	TRBJ1-1	-	-	CAWERGEAYATEAFF	TGTGCCTGGGAGCGAGGAGAGGCTTACGCCACTGAAGCTTTCTTT
TRBV19	TRBJ1-5	-	-	CASLGGTNQPQHF	TGTGCCAGTCTCGGGGGAACCAATCAGCCCCAGCATTTT
TRBV9	TRBJ1-1	-	-	CASSVERDTEAFF	TGTGCCAGCAGCGTCGAGAGGGACACTGAAGCTTTCTTT
TRBV28	TRBJ1-2	-	-	CASSLSTGNGYTF	TGTGCCAGCAGTTTATCGACGGGGAACGGCTACACCTTC
TRBV4-1	TRBJ2-7	TRBD1	-	CASSQGDSSTYEQYF	TGCGCCAGCAGCCAGGGGGACAGTAGCACCTACGAGCAGTACTTC
TRBV23-1	TRBJ2-5	-	-	CAVQGAGALKETQYF	TGCGCCGTCCAAGGGGCGGGGGCCCTCAAAGAGACCCAGTACTTC
TRBV28	TRBJ1-1	-	-	CASSLGRLEAFF	TGTGCCAGCAGTTTAGGCCGACTTGAAGCTTTCTTT
TRBV30	TRBJ2-1	TRBD1	-	CAWSAQGDPYNEQFF	TGTGCCTGGTCGGCACAGGGGGACCCCTACAATGAGCAGTTCTTC
TRBV7-9	TRBJ1-6	TRBD1	-	CASSPPPGGPLHF	TGTGCCAGCAGCCCCCCCCCAGGGGGTCCCCTCCACTTT
TRBV29-1	TRBJ2-2	TRBD1	-	CSVREQGGTGELFF	TGCAGCGTTCGAGAACAGGGGGGCACCGGGGAGCTGTTTTTT